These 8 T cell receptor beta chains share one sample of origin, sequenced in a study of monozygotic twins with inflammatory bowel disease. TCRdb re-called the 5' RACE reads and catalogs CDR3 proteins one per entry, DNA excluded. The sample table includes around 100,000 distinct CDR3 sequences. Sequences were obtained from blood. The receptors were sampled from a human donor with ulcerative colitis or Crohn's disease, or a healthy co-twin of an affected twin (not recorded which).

CDR3 in amino acids: CASSFTHAGGGEKLFF. The chain joins TRBV5-1 to TRBJ1-4; TCRdb proposes TRBD1, but this gene call is untestable without DNA. Germline CDR1 is SGHRS and CDR2 is YFSETQ. This CDR3 is built from 16 residues.

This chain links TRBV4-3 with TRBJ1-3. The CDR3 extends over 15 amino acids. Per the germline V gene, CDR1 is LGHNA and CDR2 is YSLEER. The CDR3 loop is CASSQAGLIGNTIYF.

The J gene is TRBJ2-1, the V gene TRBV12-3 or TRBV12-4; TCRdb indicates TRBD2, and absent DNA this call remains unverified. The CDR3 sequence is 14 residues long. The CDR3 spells CASNPWRGANEQFF.

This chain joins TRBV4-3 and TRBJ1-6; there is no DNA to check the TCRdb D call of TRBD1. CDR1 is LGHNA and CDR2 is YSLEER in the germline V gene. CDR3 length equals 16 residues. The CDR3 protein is CASSHRRGGRDSPLHF.

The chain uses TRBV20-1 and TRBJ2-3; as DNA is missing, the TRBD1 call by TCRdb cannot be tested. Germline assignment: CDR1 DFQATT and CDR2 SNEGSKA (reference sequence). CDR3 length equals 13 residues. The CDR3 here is CRTGTVFLDTQYF.

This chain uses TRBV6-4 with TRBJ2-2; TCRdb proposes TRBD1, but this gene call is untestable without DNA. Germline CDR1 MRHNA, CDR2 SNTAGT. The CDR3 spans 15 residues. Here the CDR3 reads CASSPGQGFTGELFF.

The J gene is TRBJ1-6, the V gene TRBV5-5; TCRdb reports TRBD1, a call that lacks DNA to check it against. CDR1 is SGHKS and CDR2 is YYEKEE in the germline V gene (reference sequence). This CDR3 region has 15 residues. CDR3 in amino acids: CASSGTPPPHSPLHF.

The CDR3 region is CASSPGQGSGEQYF. The V and J genes are TRBV9 and TRBJ2-7; TCRdb names TRBD1, which stays unverified in the absence of DNA. CDR3 length: 14 amino acids. The germline V gene has CDR1 SGDLS and CDR2 YYNGEE.